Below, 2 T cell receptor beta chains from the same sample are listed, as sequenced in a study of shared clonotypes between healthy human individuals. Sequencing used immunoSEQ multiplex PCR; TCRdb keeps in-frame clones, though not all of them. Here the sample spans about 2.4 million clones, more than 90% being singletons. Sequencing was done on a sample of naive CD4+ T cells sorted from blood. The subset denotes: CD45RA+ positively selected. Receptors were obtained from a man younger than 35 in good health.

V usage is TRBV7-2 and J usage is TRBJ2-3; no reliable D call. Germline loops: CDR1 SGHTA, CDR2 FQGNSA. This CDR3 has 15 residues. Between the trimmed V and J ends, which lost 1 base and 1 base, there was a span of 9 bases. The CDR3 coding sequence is TGTGCCAGCAGCTTAGAGTATGGGGGCACAGATACGCAGTATTTT. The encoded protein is CASSLEYGGTDTQYF.

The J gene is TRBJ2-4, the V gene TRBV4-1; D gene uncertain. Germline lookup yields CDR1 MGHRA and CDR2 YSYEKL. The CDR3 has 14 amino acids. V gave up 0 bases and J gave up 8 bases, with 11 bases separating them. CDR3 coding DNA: TGCGCCAGCAGCCAAGATGACTCCCGGGACATTCAGTACTTC. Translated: CASSQDDSRDIQYF.